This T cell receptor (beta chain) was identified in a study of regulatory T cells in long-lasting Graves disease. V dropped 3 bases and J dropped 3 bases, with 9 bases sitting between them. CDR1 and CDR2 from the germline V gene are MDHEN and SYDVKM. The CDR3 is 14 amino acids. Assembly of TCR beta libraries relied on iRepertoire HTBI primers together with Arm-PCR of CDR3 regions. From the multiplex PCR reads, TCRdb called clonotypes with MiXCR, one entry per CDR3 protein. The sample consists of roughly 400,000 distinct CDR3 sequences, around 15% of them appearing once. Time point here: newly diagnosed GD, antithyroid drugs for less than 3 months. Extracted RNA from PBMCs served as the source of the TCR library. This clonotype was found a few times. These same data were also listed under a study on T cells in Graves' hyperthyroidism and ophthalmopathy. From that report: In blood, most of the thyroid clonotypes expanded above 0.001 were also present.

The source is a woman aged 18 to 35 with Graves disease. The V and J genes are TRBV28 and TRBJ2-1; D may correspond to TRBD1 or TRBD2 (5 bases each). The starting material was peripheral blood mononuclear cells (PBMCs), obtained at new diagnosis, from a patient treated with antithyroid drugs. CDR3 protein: CASSFRDGYNEQFF. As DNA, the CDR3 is TGTGCCAGCAGTTTCAGGGACGGCTACAATGAGCAGTTCTTC.